Shown below are 26 T cell receptor beta chains from a single sample sequenced in a study of T cell clonality in common variable immunodeficiency (dated by TCRdb to between 2015 and 2017). The library was generated by the immunoSEQ multiplex PCR assay. Held by TCRdb, this immuneACCESS table contains in-frame sequences only and omits some clones. Under half of the omission traces to an unresolved V gene where checked; the cause of the rest is unknown. The sample features 30,000 to 40,000 clones, and none is a singleton. The ten largest clones add up to more than 2.5% of the sample. The material sequenced was peripheral blood mononuclear cells. All receptors derive from a person aged 18-70 years in good health.

This clone appeared many times. This chain's CDR3 is CASSFRGNTGELFF. Incomplete CDR3 DNA: TGTGCCAGCTCATTCCGGGGTAACACCGGGGAG. The chain links TRBV18 to TRBJ2-2, with D tentatively TRBD2 (5 bases). With the read ending 3 residues before the CDR3 end, the germline J gene is used to fill in that end. Germline CDR1 reads KGHSH; CDR2 reads LQKENI. The CDR3 spans 14 residues. V lost 5 bases and J lost 2, with 9 bases in between.

This clone was seen ten or more times. Read sequence stops 3 residues before the CDR3 end, and the germline J gene provides the missing end. The V gene is TRBV10-3, the J gene TRBJ2-3, with a tentative D call TRBD2 (6 bases). V lost 7 bases and J 5 bases, leaving 16 bases between the germline ends. The germline V gene has CDR1 ENHRY and CDR2 SYGVKD. The CDR3 is 14 residues long. The CDR3 loop is CAITTGQAGDTQYF. The DNA read from the CDR3 is TGTGCCATCACTACAGGACAAGCGGGAGATACG.

This clone was detected ten times or more. Read data end 3 residues before the CDR3 end; the end is taken from the germline J gene. The chain uses TRBV5-1 and TRBJ2-3; 9 bases match TRBD1. Germline trimming cut 1 base from V and 5 bases from J; bases unmatched to any gene: 5. The CDR3 sequence is 15 residues long. CDR1 and CDR2 (germline): SGHRS, YFSETQ. CDR3 bases read: TGCGCCAGCAGCTTGTCGACAGGGGGAGTAGATACG. This sequence encodes CASSLSTGGVDT. Given in full, the CDR3 is CASSLSTGGVDTQYF.

In its sample, this clone was seen many times. The read falls 3 residues short of the CDR3 end, and the missing part is taken from the germline J gene. The chain couples TRBV30 to TRBJ1-5; D not resolved. CDR3 length equals 13 residues. V lost 1 base and J 3 bases, leaving 7 bases between the germline ends. Germline-derived CDR1 and CDR2 are GTSNPN and SVGIG (reference sequence). The CDR3 DNA, read in part, is TGTGCCTGGAGTGGCCAGGACAATCAGCCC. This gives the protein CAWSGQDNQP. The CDR3 in its entirety is CAWSGQDNQPQHF.

This clone has ten or more counts. The CDR3 extends 3 residues past the end of the read, so its final part is completed from the germline J gene. The chain carries TRBV19 and TRBJ1-2; weak D call: TRBD1 (5 bases). This CDR3 is 14 amino acids long. V was cut by 6 bases and J by 4 bases, with 15 bases left in between. Germline loops: CDR1 LNHDA, CDR2 SQIVND (reference sequence). The sequenced CDR3 bases are TGTGCCAGTAGCAGACCAGAGAGGGGCTATGGC. It specifies CASSRPERGYG. The CDR3 in its entirety is CASSRPERGYGYTF.

This clone was recorded many times. From the germline J gene comes the end of the CDR3, since the read stops 3 residues before it. This sequence joins TRBV5-4 and TRBJ2-1; 8 bases agree with TRBD1. Germline CDR1 and CDR2: SGHNT and YYREEE (reference sequence). Trimming removed 7 bases from V and 3 bases from J; junction bases left unmatched: 6. The CDR3 is 14 residues long. The part of the CDR3 DNA that was read is TGTGCCAGCCTAACACAGGGGGTCTACAATGAG. Its protein is CASLTQGVYNE. In full, the CDR3 is CASLTQGVYNEQFF.

This clone was detected ten times or more. Sequencing ends 3 residues short of the CDR3 end; the germline J gene provides the rest. The chain employs TRBV4-1 and TRBJ1-3, with a possible D match to TRBD1 (5 bases). This CDR3 has 16 residues. Per the germline V gene, CDR1 is MGHRA and CDR2 is YSYEKL. The V gene lost 0 bases and the J gene lost 2 bases, with 11 bases spanning the gap. The CDR3 bases that were read are TGCGCCAGCAGCCAAGATAGCGGGGGAGCTGGAAACACC. Its translation is CASSQDSGGAGNT. The full-length CDR3 reads as CASSQDSGGAGNTIYF.

This clone came up many times. The CDR3 is cut off 3 residues early in the read; its end comes from the germline J gene. The rearrangement links TRBV4-1 to TRBJ2-7; TRBD2 agrees at 10 bases. From germline, CDR1 is MGHRA and CDR2 YSYEKL. The CDR3 is 14 amino acids. J was trimmed by 5 bases and V by 2 bases; bases with no gene match: 3. The CDR3 spells CASSQLAGVNEQYF. The DNA read from the CDR3 is TGCGCCAGCAGCCAACTAGCGGGAGTTAACGAG.

The table lists this clone with many counts. Read coverage stops 3 residues before the CDR3 terminus; the germline J gene supplies the remainder. The chain is built from TRBV28 and TRBJ2-7, with 12 bases that match TRBD2. The CDR3 spans 16 residues. CDR1 is MDHEN, CDR2 SYDVKM, per germline. V lost 4 bases and J lost 2; bases outside the gene matches: 6. The CDR3 DNA, read in part, is TGTGCCAGCAGTTCCTCGGCTAGCGGGAGGGCCTACGAG. Translated: CASSSSASGRAYE. The whole CDR3 is CASSSSASGRAYEQYF.

A few counts support this clone. Coverage ceases 3 residues before the CDR3 finishes, and the germline J gene fills in the end. This chain connects TRBV10-2 to TRBJ2-2; TRBD2 matches at 8 bases. Trimming took 9 bases from V and 1 from J; bases not matched to a gene: 7. The CDR3 loop spans 15 amino acids. Germline values: CDR1 WSHSY, CDR2 SAAADI. The DNA read from the CDR3 is TGCGCCAGTTCACGGACTAGCCTGAACACCGGGGAG. This codes for CASSRTSLNTGE. The full CDR3 sequence reads CASSRTSLNTGELFF.

This clone was recorded many times. The read is 3 residues too short to cover the CDR3 end, so that end is filled in from the germline J gene. This chain joins TRBV2 and TRBJ1-6, with 8 bases that match TRBD1. The J segment lost 5 bases and the V segment lost 4 bases, leaving 13 bases of the junction unmatched. The CDR3 contains 18 residues. Germline CDR1 is SNHLY and CDR2 is FYNNEI. The DNA read from the CDR3 is TGTGCCAGCAGTGTAGCGGGCGGGACAGGTTTACATAATTCACCC. It codes for CASSVAGGTGLHNSP. The full CDR3 sequence reads CASSVAGGTGLHNSPLHF.

The sample holds many counts of this clone. The sequence runs out 3 residues before the end of the CDR3; the remainder is reconstructed from the germline J gene. The chain employs TRBV5-4 and TRBJ2-7, with 8 positions matching TRBD1. The junction had 13 bases not matched to a gene; V was cut back by 7 bases and J by 4 bases. There are 15 residues in the CDR3. Germline V lookup: CDR1 SGHNT, CDR2 YYREEE (reference sequence). CDR3 in amino acids: CASAGRTGWGYEQYF. Incomplete CDR3 DNA: TGTGCCAGCGCCGGTAGGACAGGGTGGGGATACGAG. Supplemented by reference TRBV5-4 and TRBJ2-7, the full variable domain reads ETGVTQSPTHLIKTRGQQVTLRCSSQSGHNTVSWYQQALGQGPQFIFQYYREEENGRGNFPPRFSGLQFPNYSSELNVNALELDDSALYLCASAGRTGWGYEQYFGPGTRLTVT.

This clone was counted ten times or more. From the germline J gene comes the end of the CDR3, since the read stops 3 residues before it. The J gene is TRBJ2-1, the V gene TRBV5-1; a weak D match, TRBD2 (5 bases). V lost 5 bases, J lost 0 bases, and 12 bases lay in between. Germline V gene data show CDR1 as SGHRS and CDR2 as YFSETQ. This CDR3 is 15 amino acids long. The CDR3 DNA, read in part, is TGCGCCAGCAGTTTAGCGAGTACCTCCTACAATGAG. It yields the protein CASSLASTSYNE. The CDR3 reads in full as CASSLASTSYNEQFF.

This clone was counted at least ten times. The read terminates 3 residues ahead of where the CDR3 ends, so the germline J gene completes it. The chain uses TRBV13 and TRBJ2-1; 9 bases align to TRBD2. Per germline, CDR1 PRHDT and CDR2 FYEKMQ (reference sequence). The CDR3 loop spans 16 amino acids. With 3 bases clipped from V and 7 bases from J, the junction kept 10 bases outside the gene matches. The covered CDR3 bases are TGTGCCAGCAGCTTTAATTTAGCGGGAGCGGGGAATGAG. Its translation is CASSFNLAGAGNE. The whole CDR3 protein is CASSFNLAGAGNEQFF.

This clone came up many times. The sequenced CDR3 bases are TGTGCCAGCACAGGGACAGGGGCGTTTGCCACTGAA. It encodes CASTGTGAFATE. The CDR3 in full is CASTGTGAFATEAFF. The J gene is TRBJ1-1, the V gene TRBV18; TRBD1 agrees at 10 bases. The read terminates 3 residues before the CDR3 end, so the remaining end is supplied by the germline J gene. The CDR3 totals 15 residues. J was trimmed by 4 bases and V by 8 bases; bases with no gene match: 10. CDR1 KGHSH and CDR2 LQKENI come from the germline V gene.

This clone was observed at least ten times. The CDR3 goes on 3 residues after the read ends, and that part is filled in from the germline J gene. The V and J genes are TRBV19 and TRBJ1-1; 9 bases are shared with TRBD1. With V trimmed by 4 bases and J by 3 bases, 9 bases remained unmatched. Germline loops: CDR1 LNHDA, CDR2 SQIVND (reference sequence). There are 16 residues in the CDR3. CDR3 loop: CASSRTRDREDTEAFF. The covered CDR3 bases are TGTGCCAGTAGTAGGACCCGGGACAGGGAAGACACTGAA. The whole variable domain, filled in from reference TRBV19 and TRBJ1-1, reads DGGITQSPKYLFRKEGQNVTLSCEQNLNHDAMYWYRQDPGQGLRLIYYSQIVNDFQKGDIAEGYSVSREKKESFPLTVTSAQKNPTAFYLCASSRTRDREDTEAFFGQGTRLTVV.

This clone has ten or more counts. The sequenced fragment ends 3 residues before the CDR3 boundary, so the rest is inferred from the germline J gene. The chain has TRBV6-1 and TRBJ1-2; D not certain. CDR3 length equals 11 residues. Germline-derived CDR1 and CDR2 are MNHNS and SASEGT. The sequenced CDR3 bases are TGTGCCAGCAGTGAAGGCGGGGGC. This encodes CASSEGGG. The full CDR3 sequence reads CASSEGGGYTF.

The table lists this clone with many counts. Sequencing ends 3 residues short of the CDR3 end; the germline J gene provides the rest. The chain is built from TRBV28 and TRBJ2-7; 10 bases map to TRBD2. Germline V gene data show CDR1 as MDHEN and CDR2 as SYDVKM. Trimming removed 5 bases from V and 2 bases from J; junction bases left unmatched: 6. CDR3 length: 15 amino acids. The CDR3 spells CASSLGTSATYEQYF. CDR3 DNA, as far as it was read: TGTGCCAGCAGTCTAGGGACTAGCGCTACCTACGAG.

This clone came up many times. The read ends 3 residues early relative to the CDR3; the germline J gene fills the gap. J is TRBJ2-1 and V is TRBV6-2 or TRBV6-3, with 8 bases identical to TRBD2. Looked up from germline, CDR1 is MNHEY and CDR2 is SVGEGT. The V segment lost 6 bases and the J segment 4 bases; nucleotides outside the gene matches: 8. The CDR3 consists of 15 residues. CDR3 DNA (partial): TGTGCCAGCAGGGGACTAGTCGACGCGTACAATGAG. This gives the protein CASRGLVDAYNE. The whole CDR3 region reads CASRGLVDAYNEQFF.

This clone was seen at least ten times. The read stops 3 residues short of the end of the CDR3; the missing end is completed from the germline J gene. The chain links TRBV19 to TRBJ1-3; 9 bases line up with TRBD1. Germline CDR1 reads LNHDA; CDR2 reads SQIVND (reference sequence). V trimming: 5 bases; J trimming: 4 bases; junction bases outside the gene matches: 9. The CDR3 loop spans 16 amino acids. CDR3 region: CASSVRDRARGNTIYF. The DNA read from the CDR3 is TGTGCCAGTAGTGTCCGGGACAGGGCTCGAGGAAACACC.

This clone was seen at least ten times. The CDR3 is cut off 3 residues early in the read; its end comes from the germline J gene. The chain joins TRBV27 to TRBJ2-7; D gene unclear. V was shortened by 2 bases and J by 1 base, with 6 bases between the two germline ends. This CDR3 spans 13 amino acids. The V gene's germline CDR1 is MNHEY and CDR2 SMNVEV (reference sequence). Here the CDR3 reads CASSLKGSYEQYF. Partial CDR3 DNA: TGTGCCAGCAGTTTAAAGGGTTCCTACGAG.

This clone has at least ten counts. From the germline J gene comes the end of the CDR3, since the read stops 3 residues before it. The chain has TRBV10-3 and TRBJ2-7; D ambiguous. The CDR3 is 11 amino acids. Germline V gene lookup returns CDR1 ENHRY and CDR2 SYGVKD. V was trimmed by 4 bases and J by 4 bases, leaving 5 bases between them. The sequenced CDR3 bases are TGTGCCATCAGTGGCGGATACGAG. The encoded protein is CAISGGYE. The CDR3, in full, reads CAISGGYEQYF.

This clone was seen many times. The read is 3 residues too short to cover the CDR3 end, so that end is filled in from the germline J gene. The V gene is TRBV20-1, the J gene TRBJ2-3; 9 nucleotides line up with TRBD2. With V trimmed by 4 bases and J by 2 bases, 7 bases remained unmatched. Germline-derived CDR1 and CDR2 are DFQATT and SNEGSKA (reference sequence). This CDR3 spans 15 amino acids. Partial CDR3 DNA: TGCAGTGCTACCCGACTAGCGGCGATCACAGATACG. This codes for CSATRLAAITDT. The full CDR3 sequence reads CSATRLAAITDTQYF.

This clone was seen a handful of times. The read terminates 3 residues before the CDR3 end, so the remaining end is supplied by the germline J gene. The chain has TRBV6-2 or TRBV6-3 and TRBJ1-2; no firm D call. This CDR3 has 14 amino acids. Germline V gene sequence: CDR1 MNHEY, CDR2 SVGEGT. The CDR3 here is CASSPSLAGNDYTF. The CDR3 DNA, read in part, is TGTGCCAGCAGCCCATCCCTAGCGGGGAATGAC.

This clone was detected many times. The CDR3 end lies 3 residues beyond the end of the read and is filled in from the germline J gene. V usage is TRBV5-4 and J usage is TRBJ2-7; 9 bases agree with TRBD1. Germline V gene sequence: CDR1 SGHNT, CDR2 YYREEE (reference sequence). CDR3 length equals 15 residues. V trimming: 0 bases; J trimming: 4 bases; junction bases outside the gene matches: 5. Partial CDR3 DNA: TGTGCCAGCAGCTTGGAGGACAGGGGTAGTTACGAG. Translated, it gives CASSLEDRGSYE. The full CDR3 protein reads CASSLEDRGSYEQYF.

This clone was picked up many times. The read gets to within 3 residues of the CDR3 end, and the germline J gene fills in the rest. The chain employs TRBV19 and TRBJ2-2, with D perhaps matching TRBD1 (5 bases). V was shortened by 8 bases and J by 5 bases, with 12 bases between the two germline ends. This CDR3 comprises 13 residues. The V gene's germline CDR1 is LNHDA and CDR2 SQIVND (reference sequence). CDR3 loop: CASQGVRTGELFF. The part of the CDR3 DNA that was read is TGTGCCAGTCAAGGGGTTCGTACCGGGGAG.